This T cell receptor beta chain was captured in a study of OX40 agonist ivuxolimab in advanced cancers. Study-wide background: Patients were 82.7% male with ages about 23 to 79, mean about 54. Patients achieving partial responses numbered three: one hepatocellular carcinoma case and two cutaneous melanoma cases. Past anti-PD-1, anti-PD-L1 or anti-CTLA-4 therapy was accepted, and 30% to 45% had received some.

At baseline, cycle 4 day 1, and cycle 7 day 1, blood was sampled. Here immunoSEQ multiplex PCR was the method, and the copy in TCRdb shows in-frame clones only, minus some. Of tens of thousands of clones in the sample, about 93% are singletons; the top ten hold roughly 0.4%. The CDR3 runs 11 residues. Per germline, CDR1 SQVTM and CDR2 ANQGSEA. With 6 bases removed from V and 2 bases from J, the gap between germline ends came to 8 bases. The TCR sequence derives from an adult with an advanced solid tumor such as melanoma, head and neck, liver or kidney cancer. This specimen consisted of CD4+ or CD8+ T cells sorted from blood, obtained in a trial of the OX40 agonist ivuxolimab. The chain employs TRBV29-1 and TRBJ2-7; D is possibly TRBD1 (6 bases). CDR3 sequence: CSVRTAYEQYF. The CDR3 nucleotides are TGCAGCGTCAGGACAGCCTACGAGCAGTACTTC.